This entry describes one T cell receptor (beta chain). This clonotype has ten or more counts. Its specific antigen is unknown. The input lacks base qualities; no much larger clone sits a single base away. This specimen's treatment or condition label, per the study, means: allogeneic hematopoietic cell transplantation with graft depleted of TCRalphabeta T cells and CD19 B cells. TCRalphabeta/CD19-depleted allogeneic hematopoietic cell grafts were given to the transplant recipients, all of whom were children. This record belongs to a study of T-cell reconstitution after alpha-beta-depleted transplantation in children (dated by TCRdb to about 2016). With regard to the full study: T-cell immune reconstitution after TCRalphabeta/CD19-depleted allogeneic hematopoietic cell transplantation in children was quantitatively tracked in the study by means of TCR repertoire profiling. Study-wide conclusions, independent of this receptor: About two months after transplant, the apparently early recovery of alphabetaT-cell counts reportedly depended on just several hundred clones that had expanded rapidly and came from non-depleted graft cells. The frequencies of hyperexpanded clones fell over the following months, and after one year, T-cell counts and TCRbeta diversity were mostly attributed to newly produced T cells. In some patients, high TCRbeta diversity at day 60 was attributed to recipient T cells and intrathymic progenitors that had survived conditioning.

At the junction V is shortened by 0 bases and J by 4 bases; bases outside the gene matches: 6. From the cysteine up to the phenylalanine, the CDR3 has a length of 15 residues. The CDR3 DNA has 45 bases and is translated from base 1. The CDR1 and CDR2 encoded by the germline V gene (reference sequence) are DFQATT and SNEGSKA. The library was built by means of PCR. Sequenced using an Illumina HiSeq 2500. Molecular barcoding was employed in the preparation of TCR libraries, with unique molecular identifiers being used to normalize TCRbeta repertoire quantification. TCRdb reanalyzed the raw reads on its own, using fastp at Q25 for trimming and MiXCR for clone calling, and kept in-frame beta chains. Under each unique CDR3 protein, matching rows form one entry showing the most common genes and DNA. The sample includes about 260,000 distinct CDR3 sequences, with 9.5% to 13% observed a single time. The ten biggest clones cover around 24% of the sample.

This specimen was peripheral blood, taken 180 days after TCRalphabeta/CD19-depleted stem cell transplant. The V and J segments used are TRBV20-1 and TRBJ2-1; 7 bases in the junction line up with TRBD2. This clonotype was obtained from a male patient between 2 and 10 years old who had a stem cell transplant for chronic granulomatous disease, so the T cells may come from the graft donor. The CDR3 in this case is CSARESGVTYNEQFF. The DNA sequence is TGCAGTGCTAGAGAAAGCGGGGTCACGTACAATGAGCAGTTCTTC.